Below, one TCR beta chain is given with its context. The data were obtained in a study of lymphopenia after photon versus proton radiotherapy. The assay was immunoSEQ multiplex PCR, and TCRdb's table has in-frame clones only and misses some. The sample contains 65,000 to 90,000 clones, around 90% of which appear only once. The specimen was peripheral blood, collected from a patient treated with photon-based radiotherapy. The sequence was collected from a woman between 40 and 55 years old with cholangiocarcinoma.

CDR3 amino acids: CASSPAGRPPEKLFF. For the CDR3, the DNA is TGTGCCAGCAGCCCCGCGGGCAGACCACCTGAAAAACTGTTTTTT. The chain combines TRBV5-4 with TRBJ1-4; D gene unclear. V dropped 4 bases and J dropped 7 bases, with 17 bases sitting between them. The CDR3 runs to 15 residues. Looked up from germline, CDR1 is SGHNT and CDR2 is YYREEE (reference sequence).